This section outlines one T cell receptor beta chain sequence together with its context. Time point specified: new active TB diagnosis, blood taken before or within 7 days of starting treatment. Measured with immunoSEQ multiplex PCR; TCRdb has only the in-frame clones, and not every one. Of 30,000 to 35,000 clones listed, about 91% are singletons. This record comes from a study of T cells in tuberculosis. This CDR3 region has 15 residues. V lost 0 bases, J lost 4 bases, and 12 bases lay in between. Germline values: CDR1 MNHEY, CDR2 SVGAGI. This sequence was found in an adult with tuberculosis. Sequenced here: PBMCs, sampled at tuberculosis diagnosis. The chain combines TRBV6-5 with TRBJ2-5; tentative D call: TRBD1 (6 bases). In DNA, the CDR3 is TGTGCCAGCAGTTACTCGTCACCAGGGGTAGAGACCCAGTACTTC. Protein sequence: CASSYSSPGVETQYF.